The present T cell receptor beta chain was sequenced within a study of preoperative IRX-2 immunotherapy in early breast cancer. CDR3 length: 15 amino acids. Germline V gene sequence: CDR1 SGHNT, CDR2 YENEEA. The germline V and J ends were trimmed by 3 bases and 0 bases, with 12 bases remaining between them. The treatment here: preoperative locoregional IRX-2 cytokine immunotherapy. Samples came from a phase Ib trial of preoperative locoregional IRX-2 cytokine immunotherapy. In its sample, this clone was seen once. Sequenced by immunoSEQ multiplex PCR; TCRdb stores in-frame clones only, minus some. The table records about 28,000 clones, over 65% of them present only once.

This TCR came from a human donor with breast cancer. The chain carries TRBV11-3 and TRBJ2-7; D is uncertain. This specimen was acquired from a patient treated with IRX-2 immunotherapy. CDR3 nucleotides: TGTGCCAGCAGCTTTATTGGGGTCAGCTCCTACGAGCAGTACTTC. Its protein product is CASSFIGVSSYEQYF.